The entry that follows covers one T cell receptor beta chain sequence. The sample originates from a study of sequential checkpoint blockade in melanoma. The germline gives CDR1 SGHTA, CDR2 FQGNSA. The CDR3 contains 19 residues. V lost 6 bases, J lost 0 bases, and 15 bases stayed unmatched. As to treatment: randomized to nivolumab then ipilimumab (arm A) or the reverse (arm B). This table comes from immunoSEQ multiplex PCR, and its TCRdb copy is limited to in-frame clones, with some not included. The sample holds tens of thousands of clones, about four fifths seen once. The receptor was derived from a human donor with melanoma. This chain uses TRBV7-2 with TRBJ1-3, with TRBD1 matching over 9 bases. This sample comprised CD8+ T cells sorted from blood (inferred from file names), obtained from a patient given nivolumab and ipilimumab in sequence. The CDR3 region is CASRPIGQGPLPSGNTIYF. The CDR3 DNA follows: TGTGCCAGCAGGCCCATCGGACAGGGGCCCTTACCCTCTGGAAACACCATATATTTT.